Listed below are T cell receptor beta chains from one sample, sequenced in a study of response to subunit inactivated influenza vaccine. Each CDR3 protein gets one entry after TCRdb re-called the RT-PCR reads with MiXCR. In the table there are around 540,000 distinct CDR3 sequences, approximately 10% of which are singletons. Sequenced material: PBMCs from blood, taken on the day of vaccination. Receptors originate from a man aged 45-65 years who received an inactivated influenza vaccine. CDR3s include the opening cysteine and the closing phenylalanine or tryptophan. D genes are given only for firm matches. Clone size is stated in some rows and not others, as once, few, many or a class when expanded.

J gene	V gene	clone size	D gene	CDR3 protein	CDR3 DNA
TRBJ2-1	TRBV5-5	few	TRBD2	CASSLLPTSGSSYNEQFF	TGTGCCAGCAGCTTGCTCCCGACTAGCGGGAGCTCCTACAATGAGCAGTTCTTT
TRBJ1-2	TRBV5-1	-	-	CASSSGDYGYTF	TGCGCCAGCAGTTCTGGGGACTATGGCTACACCTTC
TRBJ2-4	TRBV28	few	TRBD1	CASSFDQGALARDF	TGTGCCAGCAGTTTCGATCAGGGGGCGCTAGCTAGGGACTTC
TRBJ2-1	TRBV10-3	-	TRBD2	CAISDGRSSYNEQFF	TGTGCCATCAGTGACGGGAGGAGCTCCTACAATGAGCAGTTCTTC
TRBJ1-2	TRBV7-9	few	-	CASSLGGAGYGYTF	TGTGCCAGCAGCTTAGGAGGGGCAGGCTATGGCTACACCTTC
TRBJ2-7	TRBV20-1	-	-	CSAKSGGGPGLGSYEQYF	TGCAGTGCCAAGAGTGGTGGGGGTCCGGGCCTTGGGTCCTACGAGCAGTACTTC
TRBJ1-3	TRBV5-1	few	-	CASSSPTTNTIYF	TGCGCCAGCAGCTCTCCGACAACCAACACCATATATTTT
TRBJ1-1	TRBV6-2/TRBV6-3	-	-	CASSYSRSTEAFF	TGTGCCAGCAGTTACTCGAGGAGCACTGAAGCTTTCTTT
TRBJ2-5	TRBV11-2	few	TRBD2	CASSSPTSGPTQYF	TGTGCCAGCAGCTCGCCGACTAGCGGGCCCACCCAGTACTTC
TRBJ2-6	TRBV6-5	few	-	CASSYGASLLSGANVLTF	TGTGCCAGCAGTTACGGGGCCTCCCTTCTCTCTGGGGCCAACGTCCTGACTTTC
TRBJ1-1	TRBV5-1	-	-	CASSLMMSANTVAFF	TGCGCCAGCAGCTTGATGATGTCCGCGAACACTGTAGCTTTCTTT
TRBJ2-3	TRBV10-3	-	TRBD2	CAIKQTSGGAADTQYF	TGTGCCATCAAACAAACTAGCGGGGGGGCAGCGGATACGCAGTATTTT
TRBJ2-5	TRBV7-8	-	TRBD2	CASSLVGGQYF	TGTGCCAGCAGCTTGGTGGGGGGGCAGTACTTC
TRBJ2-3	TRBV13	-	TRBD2	CASSPTSGGDTQYF	TGTGCCAGCAGCCCCACTAGCGGGGGAGATACGCAGTATTTT
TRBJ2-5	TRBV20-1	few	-	CSATRTAQSTQYF	TGCAGTGCTACCCGGACGGCCCAGAGTACCCAGTACTTC
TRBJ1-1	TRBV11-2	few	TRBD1	CASSWDRGSRSTEAFF	TGTGCCAGCAGCTGGGACAGGGGATCGCGGAGCACTGAAGCTTTCTTT
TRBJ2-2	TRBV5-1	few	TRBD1	CASSPLPGGSDTGELFF	TGCGCCAGCAGCCCCCTGCCAGGGGGCTCGGACACCGGGGAGCTGTTTTTT
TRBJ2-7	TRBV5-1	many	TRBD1	CASSFSTGDPYEQYF	TGCGCCAGCAGCTTTTCGACAGGGGACCCCTACGAGCAGTACTTC
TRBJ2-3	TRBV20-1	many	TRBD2	CSAPTSGTTDTQYF	TGCAGTGCTCCGACTAGCGGGACAACAGATACGCAGTATTTT
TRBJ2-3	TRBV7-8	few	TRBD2	CASSLRHTSGREVDTQYF	TGTGCCAGCAGCTTACGGCATACTAGCGGGAGAGAGGTCGATACGCAGTATTTT
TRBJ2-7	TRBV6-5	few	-	CASSYGGGPEEQYF	TGTGCCAGCAGTTACGGGGGGGGGCCGGAGGAGCAGTACTTC
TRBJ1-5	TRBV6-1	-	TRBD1	CASSLARDSHFNQPQHF	TGTGCCAGCAGTCTGGCCCGGGACAGTCATTTCAATCAGCCCCAGCATTTT
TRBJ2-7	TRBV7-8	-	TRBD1	CASSMTGTYEQYF	TGTGCCAGCAGCATGACAGGGACCTACGAGCAGTACTTC
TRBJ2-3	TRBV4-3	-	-	CASSHPDREGTDTQYF	TGCGCCAGCAGCCACCCTGACAGGGAGGGCACAGATACGCAGTATTTT
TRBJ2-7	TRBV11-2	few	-	CASSLDSEYEQYF	TGTGCCAGCAGCTTGGACAGTGAGTACGAGCAGTACTTC
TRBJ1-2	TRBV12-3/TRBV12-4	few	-	CASSPTWVDYGYTF	TGTGCCAGCAGTCCCACCTGGGTCGACTATGGCTACACCTTC
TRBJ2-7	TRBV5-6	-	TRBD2	CASSLAGVKLAGVYEQYF	TGTGCCAGCAGCTTGGCCGGGGTTAAACTAGCGGGAGTCTACGAGCAGTACTTC
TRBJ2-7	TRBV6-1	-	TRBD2	CASSFSGRAFEQYF	TGTGCCAGCAGCTTTAGCGGGAGGGCCTTTGAGCAGTACTTC
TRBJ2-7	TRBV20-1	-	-	CSARKQAKVEQYF	TGCAGTGCTAGAAAACAAGCGAAGGTCGAGCAGTACTTC
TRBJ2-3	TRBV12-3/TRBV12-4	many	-	CASSDIRDKDTQYF	TGTGCCAGCAGTGACATCCGGGACAAAGATACGCAGTATTTT
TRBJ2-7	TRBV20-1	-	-	CSARGVRGYTYEQYF	TGCAGTGCTAGAGGGGTCAGGGGCTACACCTACGAGCAGTACTTC
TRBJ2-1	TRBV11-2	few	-	CASSPWVGRVVEQFF	TGTGCCAGCAGCCCATGGGTCGGGCGGGTTGTTGAGCAGTTCTTC
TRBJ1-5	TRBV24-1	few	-	CATSQAGNQPQHF	TGTGCCACCTCGCAGGCGGGCAATCAGCCCCAGCATTTT
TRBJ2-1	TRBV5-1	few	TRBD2	CASSLAWGGLAGPSSYNEQFF	TGCGCCAGCAGCTTGGCCTGGGGGGGACTAGCGGGGCCGAGCTCCTACAATGAGCAGTTCTTC
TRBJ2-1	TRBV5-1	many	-	CASSLSTSPPNEQFF	TGCGCCAGCAGCTTGTCCACTAGTCCCCCAAATGAGCAGTTCTTC
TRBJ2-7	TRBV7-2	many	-	CASSPWTEGAYEQYF	TGTGCCAGCAGCCCTTGGACAGAGGGGGCCTACGAGCAGTACTTC
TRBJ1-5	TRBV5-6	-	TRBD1	CASSASRDRGFQPQHF	TGTGCCAGCAGCGCCTCCCGGGACAGGGGCTTTCAGCCCCAGCATTTT
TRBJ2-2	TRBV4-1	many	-	CASSRGHPNTGELFF	TGCGCCAGCAGCCGGGGACATCCGAACACCGGGGAGCTGTTTTTT
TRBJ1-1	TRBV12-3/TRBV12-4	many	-	CASSLAGTAEAFF	TGTGCCAGCAGTTTAGCTGGGACCGCTGAAGCTTTCTTT
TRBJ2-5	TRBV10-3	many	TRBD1	CAISVRQGEETQYF	TGTGCCATCAGTGTAAGACAGGGAGAAGAGACCCAGTACTTC
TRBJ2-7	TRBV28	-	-	CASSFKAGAPSYEQYF	TGTGCCAGCAGTTTTAAGGCAGGGGCACCGTCCTACGAGCAGTACTTC
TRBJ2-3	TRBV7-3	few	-	CASSSSGGAEYTQYF	TGTGCCAGCAGCTCCTCCGGCGGAGCTGAATATACGCAGTATTTT
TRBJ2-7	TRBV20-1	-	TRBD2	CSVPGLASFEQYF	TGCAGTGTTCCGGGACTAGCGTCCTTCGAGCAGTACTTC
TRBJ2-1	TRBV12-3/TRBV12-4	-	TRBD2	CASSPGGSGGYNEQFF	TGTGCCAGCAGTCCCGGGGGTAGCGGGGGTTACAATGAGCAGTTCTTC
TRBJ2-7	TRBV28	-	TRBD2	CASSRWGASGINEQYF	TGTGCCAGCAGCCGATGGGGAGCTAGCGGGATAAACGAGCAGTACTTC
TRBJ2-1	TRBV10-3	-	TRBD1	CAISVGTGGNEQFF	TGTGCCATCAGTGTCGGGACAGGGGGGAATGAGCAGTTCTTC